This T cell receptor beta chain was documented in a study of graft-versus-host responses after intestinal transplantation. In the study overall: For approximately three years after anti-thymocyte globulin induction, all recipients took tacrolimus and steroids.

With regard to this clone: The antigen is not known.

Study results and caveats: Levels of circulating GvH clones at their peak were associated with early post-transplant HvG declines.

The repertoire was sequenced with immunoSEQ multiplex PCR; TCRdb's copy has only in-frame clones and lacks some. The sample lists more than 95,000 clones; roughly 87% were seen once. Germline CDR1 reads SGHTA; CDR2 reads FQGTGA. There are 16 residues in the CDR3. The J segment lost 5 bases and the V segment lost 2 bases, leaving 7 bases of the junction unmatched. The material sequenced was unstimulated CD4+ T cells sorted from spleen or lymph node cells, taken before intestinal transplant. The receptor was isolated from a human donor who received an intestinal transplant. The chain carries TRBV7-3 and TRBJ2-3; 10 bases are shared with TRBD2. The chain's CDR3 is CASSLGASGGIDTQYF. The CDR3 DNA reads as TGTGCCAGCAGCTTAGGGGCTAGCGGGGGCATAGATACGCAGTATTTT. The whole variable domain, remainder taken from reference TRBV7-3 and TRBJ2-3, is GAGVSQTPSNKVTEKGKYVELRCDPISGHTALYWYRQSLGQGPEFLIYFQGTGAADDSGLPNDRFFAVRPEGSVSTLKIQRTERGDSAVYLCASSLGASGGIDTQYFGPGTRLTVL.